The T cell receptor beta chain described here comes from a study of cytomegalovirus exposure and HLA in healthy donors. About the research overall: Inside one of the first data releases sat roughly 80 million unique TCRs taken from HLA-typed donors. General study points: HLA alleles were associated with around 17,000 TCR beta sequences in a later analysis at 0.05 false discovery rate. Usually a TCR sequence was rare, but some public TCRs were found in many donors.

A note on this clone: The antigen is unknown.

This CDR3 has 13 amino acids. The V end was cut by 5 bases, the J end by 2 bases, with 10 bases between. CDR1 and CDR2 (germline): SEHNR, FQNEAQ (reference sequence). PCR involved 60 Vbeta and 13 Jbeta primers. In the authors' methods: Unique TCR beta chains numbered about 79 million in a later analysis, with roughly 11 million shared. The data were produced by immunoSEQ multiplex PCR, yet TCRdb's version contains in-frame clones alone and is incomplete. The V and J calls and clone size were taken over from that table, and D and trimming were inferred from the DNA. The table has more than 95,000 clones, roughly 70% seen once; the top ten hold 3% to 4.5%.

The specimen was PBMCs. The chain has TRBV7-9 and TRBJ2-7; possible D gene TRBD1, 6 bases. The receptor was isolated from a man aged 35-49 years in good health and CMV-seropositive. The CDR3 region has the DNA TGTGCCAGCAGCCCCACAGGGACCTACGAGCAGTACTTC. This gives the protein CASSPTGTYEQYF. Filled out from reference TRBV7-9 and TRBJ2-7, the complete variable domain reads DTGVSQNPRHKITKRGQNVTFRCDPISEHNRLYWYRQTLGQGPEFLTYFQNEAQLEKSRLLSDRFSAERPKGSFSTLEIQRTEQGDSAMYLCASSPTGTYEQYFGPGTRLTVT.